The 32 T cell receptor beta chains below were found in one sample sequenced in a study of cytomegalovirus exposure and HLA in healthy donors. PCR employed 60 Vbeta and 13 Jbeta primers. Assay used: immunoSEQ multiplex PCR; TCRdb lists only in-frame clones, some missing. This sample yields 80,000 to 100,000 clones, of which about two thirds are seen a single time; 1.2% belongs to the top ten. Specimen: PBMCs. The receptor source for this set is a female donor in good health and CMV-seronegative.

The chain joins TRBV5-1 to TRBJ1-2, with 8 bases matching TRBD1. The V gene's germline CDR1 is SGHRS and CDR2 YFSETQ. V shed 3 bases and J 8 bases; nucleotides not matched to a gene: 3. CDR3 length equals 12 residues. In DNA, the CDR3 is TGCGCCAGCAGCTACGGACAGGGCGGCTACACCTTC. This encodes CASSYGQGGYTF.

The CDR3 DNA follows: TGTGCCTGGAGTGTAGCGAGATACAATGAGCAGTTCTTC. Encoded protein: CAWSVARYNEQFF. This sequence joins TRBV30 and TRBJ2-1; no firm D call. Trimming removed 0 bases at V and 4 bases at J, with 7 bases between. CDR1 and CDR2 from the germline V gene are GTSNPN and SVGIG (reference sequence). The CDR3 spans 13 residues.

V gene TRBV7-9 combines with J gene TRBJ1-2, with D uncertain. The V and J ends lost 1 base and 4 bases respectively, with 4 bases between them. CDR1 is SEHNR, CDR2 FQNEAQ, per germline (reference sequence). The CDR3 is made up of 12 amino acids. CDR3 sequence reads: CASSLGGYGYTF. In DNA, the CDR3 is TGTGCCAGCAGCTTAGGCGGCTATGGCTACACCTTC.

The chain has TRBV7-8 and TRBJ2-7; D possibly corresponds to TRBD1 (5 bases). Looked up from germline, CDR1 is SGHVS and CDR2 is FQNEAQ. The CDR3 runs 14 residues. V was pared by 5 bases and J by 2 bases, with 13 bases between. The DNA for the CDR3 is TGTGCCAGCAGCCATACAGGTGAAACCTACGAGCAGTACTTC. Amino acid sequence: CASSHTGETYEQYF.

This rearrangement joins TRBV20-1 to TRBJ2-4; tentatively, D is TRBD1 (5 bases). The CDR3 totals 11 residues. With 5 bases removed from V and 9 bases from J, the gap between germline ends came to 11 bases. Germline V gives CDR1 DFQATT, CDR2 SNEGSKA (reference sequence). In DNA form, the CDR3 reads TGCAGTGCTGTTGACAGAGGCATTCAGTACTTC. Protein: CSAVDRGIQYF.

V and J are TRBV10-3 and TRBJ2-7; 11 bases map to TRBD2. The CDR3 is made up of 16 amino acids. V shed 3 bases and J 6 bases; nucleotides not matched to a gene: 10. Germline V lookup: CDR1 ENHRY, CDR2 SYGVKD. The CDR3 protein is CAISDRAGLAAVEQYF. For the CDR3, the DNA is TGTGCCATCAGTGACCGCGCGGGACTAGCGGCCGTCGAGCAGTACTTC.

The chain is built from TRBV30 and TRBJ2-3, with a tentative D call TRBD1 (5 bases). The CDR3 loop spans 15 amino acids. From germline, CDR1 is GTSNPN and CDR2 SVGIG (reference sequence). Trimming removed 4 bases at V and 3 bases at J, with 17 bases between. The DNA of the CDR3 is TGTGCCTGGATCCTCCTTCGCAAGGGGACAGATACGCAGTATTTT. Translation gives CAWILLRKGTDTQYF.

The chain combines TRBV28 with TRBJ2-2, with 10 bases that match TRBD2. The V and J ends lost 1 base and 6 bases, in that order; junction bases with no gene match: 8. CDR1 and CDR2 (germline): MDHEN, SYDVKM. This CDR3 spans 17 amino acids. The CDR3 DNA reads as TGTGCCAGCAGTTTATCTAGAGCGGGAGGGCCCCCCGGGGAGCTGTTTTTT. Translation gives CASSLSRAGGPPGELFF. The full variable domain, with the rest looked up from reference TRBV28 and TRBJ2-2, is DVKVTQSSRYLVKRTGEKVFLECVQDMDHENMFWYRQDPGLGLRLIYFSYDVKMKEKGDIPEGYSVSREKKERFSLILESASTNQTSMYLCASSLSRAGGPPGELFFGEGSRLTVL.

V and J are TRBV5-5 and TRBJ2-5, with a weak D call TRBD2 (5 bases). The J call may be incorrect, as the DNA end agrees better with TRBJ2-7. The CDR3 is 14 amino acids. CDR1 is SGHKS, CDR2 YYEKEE, per germline (reference sequence). CDR3 protein: CASSLVAGRYEQYF. For the CDR3, the DNA is TGTGCCAGCAGCTTGGTGGCGGGTCGCTACGAGCAGTACTTC.

The chain links TRBV2 to TRBJ2-7; TRBD2 matches at 13 bases. This CDR3 has 18 amino acids. The J segment lost 3 bases and the V segment lost 6 bases, leaving 14 bases of the junction unmatched. In germline, CDR1 is SNHLY, CDR2 FYNNEI. CDR3 loop: CASRSGLAGVFTYYEQYF. For the CDR3, the DNA is TGTGCCAGCAGATCAGGACTAGCGGGAGTTTTTACCTACTACGAGCAGTACTTC. The entire variable domain, with the rest obtained from reference TRBV2 and TRBJ2-7, is as follows: EPEVTQTPSHQVTQMGQEVILRCVPISNHLYFYWYRQILGQKVEFLVSFYNNEISEKSEIFDDQFSVERPDGSNFTLKIRSTKLEDSAMYFCASRSGLAGVFTYYEQYFGPGTRLTVT.

The chain links TRBV6-5 to TRBJ2-7, with D possibly matching TRBD1 (5 bases). The CDR3 contains 15 residues. V lost 5 bases to trimming and J lost 4 bases, with 18 bases between them. The germline V gene encodes CDR1 MNHEY and CDR2 SVGAGI. Here the CDR3 reads CASSASGHQLYEQYF. Written as DNA, the CDR3 is TGTGCCAGCAGTGCCTCTGGACATCAACTTTACGAGCAGTACTTC.

The genes are TRBV5-6 and TRBJ1-2, with D uncertain. Germline CDR1 is SGHDT and CDR2 is YYEEEE. The CDR3 is made up of 14 amino acids. Between the trimmed V and J ends, which lost 4 bases and 1 base, there was a span of 11 bases. The CDR3 loop reads CASSQDTFNYGYTF. The CDR3 DNA follows: TGTGCCAGCAGCCAAGACACTTTTAACTATGGCTACACCTTC.

This clone turned up a few times. The chain recombines TRBV30 with TRBJ2-7; D not resolved. The CDR3 sequence is 11 residues long. CDR1 and CDR2 from the germline V gene are GTSNPN and SVGIG (reference sequence). V lost 4 bases to trimming and J lost 3 bases, with 7 bases between them. CDR3 nucleotides: TGTGCCTGGACAAACAACTACGAGCAGTACTTC. Translation: CAWTNNYEQYF.

J is TRBJ2-3 and V is TRBV5-4, with D possibly TRBD2 on 7 matching bases. V lost 3 bases to trimming and J lost 0 bases, with 14 bases between them. The CDR3 totals 16 residues. CDR1 is SGHNT, CDR2 YYREEE, per germline (reference sequence). The CDR3 DNA is TGTGCCAGCAGCTCGGGGGCGGGGGTTAGCACAGATACGCAGTATTTT. It encodes CASSSGAGVSTDTQYF.

The rearrangement uses TRBV19 and TRBJ1-1; 9 nucleotides align to TRBD1. Trimming at V came to 10 bases and at J to 6 bases, leaving 12 bases not matched to a gene. This CDR3 has 14 amino acids. In germline, CDR1 is LNHDA, CDR2 SQIVND (reference sequence). As DNA, the CDR3 is TGTGCCAATTCCTTCCGGGACAGGGCTTCTGAAGCTTTCTTT. This encodes CANSFRDRASEAFF.

The chain has TRBV2 and TRBJ2-3; the match to TRBD2 covers 16 bases. CDR3 length equals 18 residues. The germline V gene has CDR1 SNHLY and CDR2 FYNNEI. J was trimmed by 3 bases and V by 6 bases; bases with no gene match: 9. The CDR3 loop is CASSRSGTSGRGTDTQYF. The CDR3 DNA reads as TGTGCCAGCAGCCGCTCCGGGACTAGCGGGAGGGGGACAGATACGCAGTATTTT.

This chain joins TRBV4-1 and TRBJ2-7; D might be TRBD1 (5 bases). V was pared by 1 base and J by 3 bases, with 10 bases between. Germline V gene data show CDR1 as MGHRA and CDR2 as YSYEKL. This CDR3 has 14 amino acids. DNA for the CDR3: TGCGCCAGCAGCCAAGTTGCCAGGGACTACGAGCAGTACTTC. The encoded protein is CASSQVARDYEQYF.

This clone was seen once. J is TRBJ1-2 and V is TRBV27; TRBD1 aligns across 7 bases. The CDR3 runs to 12 residues. Germline V CDR1 and CDR2: MNHEY, SMNVEV (reference sequence). The trim removed 4 bases at V and 8 bases at J, leaving 4 bases unmatched. DNA of the CDR3: TGTGCCAGCAGTTCGACAGGGAGGGGCTACACCTTC. Translation gives CASSSTGRGYTF.

The chain uses TRBV28 and TRBJ1-2; D is undetermined. Looked up from germline, CDR1 is MDHEN and CDR2 is SYDVKM. Trimming cost V 1 base and J 6 bases, with 9 bases left between them. The CDR3 has 13 residues. CDR3 in amino acids: CASSLLRGNGYTF. CDR3 nucleotide sequence: TGTGCCAGCAGTTTATTGCGGGGAAATGGCTACACCTTC.

This clone was detected a few times. The rearrangement uses TRBV10-3 and TRBJ2-1, with 12 nucleotides matching TRBD2. This CDR3 is built from 13 residues. Unmatched junction bases numbered 2, after V lost 10 bases and J lost 4 bases. Germline values: CDR1 ENHRY, CDR2 SYGVKD. The CDR3 DNA is TGTGCCACCGGGACTAGCGGGTACAATGAGCAGTTCTTC. Amino acids: CATGTSGYNEQFF.

The chain links TRBV27 to TRBJ1-1; D is undetermined. Trimming removed 6 bases from V and 8 bases from J, with 22 bases in between. The CDR3 extends over 15 amino acids. Germline-derived CDR1 and CDR2 are MNHEY and SMNVEV (reference sequence). As DNA, the CDR3 is TGTGCCAGCAGACCTTTAATGAGCGGAGATACGGAAGCTTTCTTT. This gives the protein CASRPLMSGDTEAFF.

This clone is deemed medium-sized. The J gene is TRBJ2-7, the V gene TRBV4-2, with 7 positions matching TRBD1. The CDR3 consists of 15 residues. Unmatched junction bases numbered 2, after V lost 0 bases and J lost 0 bases. CDR1 and CDR2 from the germline V gene are LGHNA and YNFKEQ. This CDR3 reads CASSQDRGSSYEQYF. The CDR3 DNA is TGTGCCAGCAGCCAAGACAGGGGGAGCTCCTACGAGCAGTACTTC.

About this clone: Its ends do not fully match the called genes, so a read error is possible. This sequence joins TRBV6-5 and TRBJ1-6, with D hard to call. The CDR3 contains 13 residues. Germline CDR1 MNHEY, CDR2 SVGAGI. The CDR3 reads CASTYTENSPLHF. DNA for the CDR3: TGTGCCAGCACCTATACTGAAAATTCCCCCCTCCACTTT.

Concerning this clone itself: At one boundary the junction diverges from the germline segment, which might be a read error. The chain carries TRBV7-9 and TRBJ2-7; 9 bases align to TRBD1. The CDR3 length is 14 residues. Germline V gene lookup returns CDR1 SEHNR and CDR2 FQNEAQ (reference sequence). This CDR3 is CASSAGTGPLGVHF. The CDR3, as DNA: TGTGCCAGCAGCGCCGGGACAGGGCCCCTCGGTGTTCACTTC.

This clone was detected only a few times. CDR3 loop: CASKGDGTEEGETQYF. CDR3 DNA: TGCGCCAGCAAAGGGGATGGGACAGAGGAGGGAGAGACCCAGTACTTC. The chain combines TRBV5-1 with TRBJ2-5, with D possibly TRBD1 on 7 matching bases. Germline V gene data show CDR1 as SGHRS and CDR2 as YFSETQ. This CDR3 spans 16 amino acids. Between the trimmed V and J ends, which lost 6 bases and 4 bases, there was a span of 22 bases.

This clone has more than one count but fewer than ten. J is TRBJ2-3 and V is TRBV6-1; 10 nucleotides align to TRBD2. CDR3 length equals 15 residues. Germline CDR1 is MNHNS and CDR2 is SASEGT. V gave up 5 bases and J gave up 0 bases; unmatched junction bases: 2. CDR3 bases: TGTGCCAGCAGTAGGACTAGCGGAAGCACAGATACGCAGTATTTT. Encoded protein: CASSRTSGSTDTQYF.

The chain joins TRBV28 to TRBJ1-5; D is undetermined. CDR1 and CDR2 (germline): MDHEN, SYDVKM. The CDR3 totals 14 residues. With 7 bases removed from V and 4 bases from J, the gap between germline ends came to 14 bases. The DNA of the CDR3 is TGTGCCAGCAATCTTGCGGTCGAAAATCAGCCCCAGCATTTT. Its translation is CASNLAVENQPQHF.

The chain couples TRBV2 to TRBJ2-7; 7 bases map to TRBD1. The CDR3 length is 12 residues. Germline assignment: CDR1 SNHLY and CDR2 FYNNEI. The junction had 0 bases not matched to a gene; V was cut back by 4 bases and J by 3 bases. In DNA, the CDR3 is TGTGCCAGCAGTGGGGACAGCTACGAGCAGTACTTC. It codes for CASSGDSYEQYF.

Comments on this clone: Sequence at one end of the junction differs from germline and may be a read error. The same CDR3 also results from other DNA sequences found in this sample. This rearrangement joins TRBV25-1 to TRBJ1-1; D is perhaps TRBD1 (6 bases). The germline V gene encodes CDR1 MGHDK and CDR2 SYGVNS. The CDR3 totals 14 residues. The CDR3 reads CASSEFQGNTEAFF. DNA of the CDR3: TGTGCCAGCAGTGAATTTCAGGGGAACACTGAAGCTTTCTTC.

This clone was seen once. This chain links TRBV30 with TRBJ2-1; TRBD2 matches 9 bases. The J segment lost 5 bases and the V segment lost 3 bases, leaving 8 bases of the junction unmatched. The length of the CDR3 is 15 residues. Per the germline V gene, CDR1 is GTSNPN and CDR2 is SVGIG (reference sequence). The CDR3 loop reads CAWRPTSGLHNEQFF. The CDR3 nucleotides read TGTGCCTGGAGACCTACTAGCGGGCTACACAATGAGCAGTTCTTC.

This clone was seen only a few times. The V gene is TRBV21-1, the J gene TRBJ2-7; TRBD1 reflects the table's D call only, with no check against the DNA. TRBV21-1 is a pseudogene segment. CDR3 length: 14 amino acids. The CDR3 here is CASSSPDRGHEQYF. The DNA of the CDR3 is TGTGCCAGCAGCAGCCCGGACAGGGGCCACGAGCAGTACTTC.

This clone has just a few counts. The chain carries TRBV2 and TRBJ2-1; TRBD2 matches 11 bases. Trimming took 6 bases from V and 6 from J; bases not matched to a gene: 7. The germline CDR1 and CDR2 sequences are SNHLY and FYNNEI. CDR3 length equals 15 residues. DNA for the CDR3: TGTGCCAGCAGGGAACTAGCGGGAGTTCGCAATGAGCAGTTCTTC. This translates into CASRELAGVRNEQFF.